A selection of T cell receptor beta chains follows, all from one sample in a study. TCRdb passed the 5' RACE reads through MiXCR, listing each CDR3 protein once. Among over 30,000 distinct CDR3 sequences, roughly 24% were seen once, and the ten largest hold roughly 3.5%. Sequencing was carried out using naive CD4+ T cells sorted from a lymph node. The receptor set was obtained from a female donor with breast cancer. Both conserved end residues are part of each CDR3. The order of the fields is J gene, V gene, clone size, D gene, CDR3 DNA, CDR3 protein. D genes are given only for firm matches. Clone size is shown for a subset of rows, as once, few, many or a class of expanded clone.

TRBJ2-5,TRBV6-6,NA,TRBD2,TGTGCCAGCAGTTCCGGACTAGCGGGAGCAGAGACCCAGTACTTC,CASSSGLAGAETQYF
TRBJ1-2,TRBV7-9,few,NA,TGTGCCAGCAGCGAGGAGGGGCGAGGCTACACCTTC,CASSEEGRGYTF
TRBJ1-5,TRBV10-3,few,NA,TGTGCCATCAGTGAGTCGACAGATAGCAATCAGCCCCAGCATTTT,CAISESTDSNQPQHF
TRBJ2-1,TRBV4-2,many,TRBD2,TGTGCCAGCAGCGCTGGGACTAGCAAGTCGGAAGAGCAGTTCTTC,CASSAGTSKSEEQFF
TRBJ1-4,TRBV29-1,few,TRBD1,TGCAGCGCAGGGGGGGATTCTTCAACTAATGAAAAACTGTTTTTT,CSAGGDSSTNEKLFF
TRBJ2-1,TRBV7-3,NA,NA,TGTGCCAGCAGCCCTGGGCCTGTGAATGAGCAGTTCTTC,CASSPGPVNEQFF
TRBJ2-2,TRBV12-3/TRBV12-4,NA,NA,TGTACCAGCAGCCCAGTAGGTGGGACCGGGGAGCTGTTTTTT,CTSSPVGGTGELFF
TRBJ1-4,TRBV18,NA,NA,TGTGCCAGCTCACCCCCATCAGCAACTAATGAAAAACTGTTTTTT,CASSPPSATNEKLFF
TRBJ2-3,TRBV2,NA,TRBD2,TGTGCCAGCAGTGATTTGAGGCGGGGGGGCACAGATACGCAGTATTTT,CASSDLRRGGTDTQYF
TRBJ2-3,TRBV9,many,TRBD2,TGTGCCAGCAGCGTAGAAGTGATGGGACTAGCATCTCAGTATTTT,CASSVEVMGLASQYF
TRBJ2-2,TRBV9,NA,TRBD2,TGTGCCAGCAGTGGGACTAGCGGAATAGATGGCACCGGGGAGCTGTTTTTT,CASSGTSGIDGTGELFF
TRBJ2-6,TRBV6-5,NA,NA,TGTGCCAGCAGTTACCTTGGCGGGCTCTCTGGGGCCAACGTCCTGACTTTC,CASSYLGGLSGANVLTF
TRBJ2-3,TRBV5-1,NA,NA,TGCGCCAGCAGCTTGGATCCCACAGATACGCAGTATTTT,CASSLDPTDTQYF
TRBJ2-7,TRBV13,few,TRBD1,TGTGCCAGCAGCACCCGACAGGGTCCCAACGAGCAGTACTTC,CASSTRQGPNEQYF
TRBJ1-5,TRBV6-5,few,NA,TGTGCCAGCAGTTACGGGCAGGGAGCGGGTCAGCCCCAGCATTTT,CASSYGQGAGQPQHF
TRBJ2-1,TRBV5-1,NA,NA,TGCGCCAGCAGCTTAATCGCCCCAGGTGAGCAGTTCTTC,CASSLIAPGEQFF
TRBJ1-1,TRBV12-3/TRBV12-4,NA,TRBD1,TGTGCCAGCACCTATAGGCAGGGGGCTGAAGCTTTCTTT,CASTYRQGAEAFF
TRBJ1-2,TRBV29-1,NA,NA,TGCAGCGCATTGACACCGGTCGGAGGCTACACCTTC,CSALTPVGGYTF
TRBJ1-1,TRBV27,few,TRBD1,TGTGCCAGCAGTTTAATGGAGCCCAGGGGGCTGGTCACTGAAGCTTTCTTT,CASSLMEPRGLVTEAFF
TRBJ1-1,TRBV5-1,few,TRBD1,TGCGCCAGCAGCTCGGGACAGATGAACACTGAAGCTTTCTTT,CASSSGQMNTEAFF
TRBJ2-2,TRBV15,few,NA,TGTGCCACCAGCAGGGACAGCGGCGCCGGGGAGCTGTTTTTT,CATSRDSGAGELFF
TRBJ1-1,TRBV12-3/TRBV12-4,many,NA,TGTGCCAGCTCTGGGGGGCCCCTGAGGAGAGCTTTCTTT,CASSGGPLRRAFF
TRBJ2-7,TRBV5-1,few,NA,TGCGCCAGCAGCTTGGCGGTGGTCGGGGCCGAGCAGTACTTC,CASSLAVVGAEQYF
TRBJ2-3,TRBV20-1,NA,NA,TGCAGTGCTAGAGCCGGCTATCCAAGGGGCGGGGATACGCAGTATTTT,CSARAGYPRGGDTQYF
TRBJ2-5,TRBV27,NA,TRBD2,TGTGCCAGCAGTGCCGGACTAGCGGGGACGTTACAAGAGACCCAGTACTTC,CASSAGLAGTLQETQYF
TRBJ2-7,TRBV15,NA,TRBD2,TGTGCCACCAGCAGAGACCGCTTTGGGAGGGGTCCTACCTACGAGCAGTACTTC,CATSRDRFGRGPTYEQYF
TRBJ1-3,TRBV7-9,NA,TRBD1,TGTGCCAGCAGCTCCTCAGGGGGCGCAACCGGAAACACCATATATTTT,CASSSSGGATGNTIYF
TRBJ2-3,TRBV20-1,medium-sized,TRBD2,TGCAGTGCTCCCGATGGGGGGAGGGCCAGAGATACGCAGTATTTT,CSAPDGGRARDTQYF
TRBJ2-2,TRBV2,NA,NA,TGTGCCAGCAGTGAGTTCCGGGATATGTTTTTT,CASSEFRDMFF
TRBJ2-1,TRBV6-5,few,TRBD2,TGTGCCAGCAGCCGTAGCGGGAGTTTCGCCTACAATGAGCAGTTCTTC,CASSRSGSFAYNEQFF
TRBJ2-3,TRBV10-3,NA,TRBD2,TGTGCCATCGGTGCCGGGGGGGGAAGCACAGATACGCAGTATTTT,CAIGAGGGSTDTQYF
TRBJ2-6,TRBV7-9,few,NA,TGTGCCAGCAGCTACGCAGGCTCTGGGGCCAACGTCCTGACTTTC,CASSYAGSGANVLTF
TRBJ2-1,TRBV24-1,NA,TRBD1,TGTGCCACCAGTGATTGGACAGGGGGCGGTGAGCAGTTCTTC,CATSDWTGGGEQFF
TRBJ2-4,TRBV7-2,NA,TRBD1,TGTGCCAGCAGCTCGAAGGACAGGGGAAACATTCAGTACTTC,CASSSKDRGNIQYF
TRBJ1-5,TRBV28,NA,NA,TGTGCCAGGGATGGGGTAAAGGGGCGTGGAGGTCAGCCCCAGCATTTT,CARDGVKGRGGQPQHF